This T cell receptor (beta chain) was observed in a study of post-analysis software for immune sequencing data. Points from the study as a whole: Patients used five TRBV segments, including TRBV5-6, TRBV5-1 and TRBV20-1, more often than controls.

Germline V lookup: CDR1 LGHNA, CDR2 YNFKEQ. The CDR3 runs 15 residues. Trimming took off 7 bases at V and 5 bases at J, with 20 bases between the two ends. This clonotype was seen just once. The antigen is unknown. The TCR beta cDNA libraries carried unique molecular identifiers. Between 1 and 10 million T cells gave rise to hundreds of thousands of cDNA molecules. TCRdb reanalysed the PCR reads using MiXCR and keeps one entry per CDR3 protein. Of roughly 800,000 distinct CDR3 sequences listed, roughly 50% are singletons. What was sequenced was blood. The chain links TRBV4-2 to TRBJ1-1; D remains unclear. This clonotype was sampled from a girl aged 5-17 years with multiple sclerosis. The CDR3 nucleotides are TGTGCCAGCACAGACTTAGGGAACGTGAGGACTGAAGCTTTCTTT. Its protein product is CASTDLGNVRTEAFF.